The 15 T cell receptor beta chains below were found in one sample sequenced in a study of beta chain features in type 1 diabetes. Every bit of the isolated RNA underwent reverse transcription, so sequencing read expressed TCRB transcripts. Libraries were prepared by immunoSEQ multiplex PCR; TCRdb keeps only in-frame clonotypes and omits some of them. The table includes approximately 160,000 clones, less than 9.5% detected once. Sequenced material: central memory CD4+ T cells from blood. These receptor sequences come from a young woman in good health.

The chain couples TRBV7-2 to TRBJ2-3; D gene ambiguous. From germline, CDR1 is SGHTA and CDR2 FQGNSA. Trimming removed 5 bases from V and 2 bases from J, with 5 bases in between. The CDR3 extends over 12 amino acids. The CDR3 sequence: CASSPFTDTQYF. The CDR3 DNA reads TGTGCCAGCAGCCCGTTCACAGATACGCAGTATTTT. The variable domain in full, with the rest retrieved from reference TRBV7-2 and TRBJ2-3, is GAGVSQSPSNKVTEKGKDVELRCDPISGHTALYWYRQSLGQGLEFLIYFQGNSAPDKSGLPSDRFSAERTGGSVSTLTIQRTQQEDSAVYLCASSPFTDTQYFGPGTRLTVL.

In this sample, this clone turned up a few times. The V and J genes are TRBV18 and TRBJ1-1; 9 positions match TRBD1. V was pared by 3 bases and J by 0 bases, with 11 bases of the junction left unmatched. Germline CDR1 KGHSH, CDR2 LQKENI. CDR3 length: 18 residues. The chain's CDR3 is CASSPGGQGFSMNTEAFF. CDR3 DNA: TGTGCCAGCTCACCGGGGGGACAGGGCTTCAGCATGAACACTGAAGCTTTCTTT. Full variable domain (remainder filled in from reference TRBV18 and TRBJ1-1): NAGVMQNPRHLVRRRGQEARLRCSPMKGHSHVYWYRQLPEEGLKFMVYLQKENIIDESGMPKERFSAEFPKEGPSILRIQQVVRGDSAAYFCASSPGGQGFSMNTEAFFGQGTRLTVV.

This clone was seen more than once but under ten times. The chain is built from TRBV2 and TRBJ2-4; 9 bases match TRBD2. CDR1 is SNHLY and CDR2 is FYNNEI in the germline V gene. The CDR3 consists of 18 residues. V lost 6 bases, J lost 2 bases, and 14 bases stayed unmatched. CDR3 DNA: TGTGCCAGCAGGGACGGGGGGACTAGCCGGAGAACCAAAAACATTCAGTACTTC. This sequence encodes CASRDGGTSRRTKNIQYF.

The gene calls are TRBV18 and TRBJ1-2; D gene unclear. Germline V gives CDR1 KGHSH, CDR2 LQKENI. V was pared by 3 bases and J by 0 bases, with 14 bases between. The CDR3 totals 16 residues. CDR3: CASSPDSPNANYGYTF. The CDR3 coding sequence is TGTGCCAGCTCACCCGATTCACCTAATGCTAACTATGGCTACACCTTC.

This clone has only a few counts. V is TRBV27 and J is TRBJ2-7, with D possibly matching TRBD2 (5 bases). The CDR3 is 13 residues long. Trimming removed 8 bases from V and 5 bases from J, with 16 bases in between. CDR1 is MNHEY and CDR2 is SMNVEV in the germline V gene (reference sequence). The CDR3 bases are TGTGCCAGCGGCCGGACGAGGGTCGACGAGCAGTACTTC. This sequence encodes CASGRTRVDEQYF.

This clone turned up a few times. V gene TRBV7-2 combines with J gene TRBJ2-2, with D perhaps matching TRBD2 (5 bases). With 3 bases removed from V and 5 bases from J, the gap between germline ends came to 13 bases. This CDR3 has 15 residues. The germline V gene has CDR1 SGHTA and CDR2 FQGNSA. CDR3: CASSLTFWETGELFF. DNA of the CDR3: TGTGCCAGCAGCTTGACTTTCTGGGAGACCGGGGAGCTGTTTTTT.

This sequence joins TRBV30 and TRBJ2-7, with unresolved D. CDR1 GTSNPN and CDR2 SVGIG come from the germline V gene (reference sequence). V shed 3 bases and J shed 6 bases, with 15 bases lying between them. The CDR3 spans 13 residues. This chain's CDR3 is CAWSTATVGEQYF. CDR3 DNA sequence: TGTGCCTGGAGCACCGCTACCGTCGGCGAGCAGTACTTC.

The chain employs TRBV11-2 and TRBJ2-7, with 11 bases that match TRBD2. The CDR3 is 15 residues long. The V and J ends lost 4 bases and 7 bases, in that order; junction bases with no gene match: 9. Germline CDR1 reads SGHAT; CDR2 reads FQNNGV. CDR3 sequence (DNA): TGTGCCAGCAGCTCAACTAGCGGGAGTATGCAGGAGCAGTACTTC. This codes for CASSSTSGSMQEQYF.

This clone has only a few counts. CDR3 nucleotide sequence: TGTGCCAGCAGTGAAATCGGGACAGGGGATTACGAGCAGTACTTC. This gives the protein CASSEIGTGDYEQYF. The chain links TRBV25-1 to TRBJ2-7; 10 nucleotides align to TRBD1. There are 15 residues in the CDR3. CDR1 MGHDK and CDR2 SYGVNS come from the germline V gene. The V gene end was trimmed by 2 bases and the J gene end by 4 bases; junction bases not matched to a gene: 5.

The chain uses TRBV7-6 and TRBJ2-5; a weak D match, TRBD1 (6 bases). CDR3 length equals 17 residues. The germline V gene encodes CDR1 SGHVS and CDR2 FNYEAQ. The V gene lost 4 bases and the J gene lost 2 bases, with 20 bases spanning the gap. The DNA for the CDR3 is TGTGCCAGCAGCTATCTCGCCTCGGCAGGGGCACAAGAGACCCAGTACTTC. As protein: CASSYLASAGAQETQYF.

On this clone itself: Other DNA sequences in this specimen translate into the identical CDR3. The rearrangement uses TRBV2 and TRBJ1-2; the match to TRBD1 covers 8 bases. The CDR3 contains 15 residues. V shed 0 bases, J shed 3 bases, and the junction held 3 bases outside the gene matches. From germline, CDR1 is SNHLY and CDR2 FYNNEI. CDR3: CASSEADRGDYGYTF. CDR3 coding DNA: TGTGCCAGCAGTGAAGCAGACAGGGGTGACTATGGCTACACCTTC.

The table lists this clone with a few counts. The rearrangement uses TRBV6-1 and TRBJ2-6; no clear D gene. Trimming stripped 4 bases from V and 4 bases from J, with 14 bases between. The CDR3 is 16 amino acids. In germline, CDR1 is MNHNS, CDR2 SASEGT. CDR3 sequence (DNA): TGTGCCAGCAGTGCCTCCATAGTTACCGGGGCCAACGTCCTGACTTTC. This gives the protein CASSASIVTGANVLTF.

The chain has TRBV4-1 and TRBJ1-4, with TRBD1 matching over 9 bases. The germline CDR1 and CDR2 sequences are MGHRA and YSYEKL. V lost 0 bases to trimming and J lost 7 bases; unmatched junction nucleotides: 6. The CDR3 covers 16 residues. The CDR3 DNA follows: TGCGCCAGCAGCCAAGATGGGACAGGGAACGGTGAAAAACTGTTTTTT. Its protein product is CASSQDGTGNGEKLFF.

The chain combines TRBV11-2 with TRBJ2-2; D unclear. CDR3 length: 14 amino acids. Germline V CDR1 and CDR2: SGHAT, FQNNGV. Trimming left V 5 bases short and J 5 bases short, with 12 bases between. Written as DNA, the CDR3 is TGTGCCAGCAGCCCTCTCCTTGCGACCGGGGAGCTGTTTTTT. It specifies CASSPLLATGELFF.

This clone occurred a few times. The genes are TRBV5-4 and TRBJ1-2, with a possible D match to TRBD1 (6 bases). The V gene lost 4 bases and the J gene lost 5 bases, with 12 bases spanning the gap. The CDR3 extends over 13 amino acids. Germline values: CDR1 SGHNT, CDR2 YYREEE (reference sequence). Here the CDR3 DNA reads TGTGCCAGCAGCGTAATGACAGGTTATGGCTACACCTTC. It codes for CASSVMTGYGYTF. Drawing the rest from reference TRBV5-4 and TRBJ1-2, the complete variable domain is ETGVTQSPTHLIKTRGQQVTLRCSSQSGHNTVSWYQQALGQGPQFIFQYYREEENGRGNFPPRFSGLQFPNYSSELNVNALELDDSALYLCASSVMTGYGYTFGSGTRLTVV.